This T cell receptor beta chain is from a study of T cell repertoires in cytomegalovirus infection. About the study: From public TCR beta signatures came an indication of both CMV infection and matching HLA type. Study-wide points: Ex vivo responses were dominated by HLA-C-restricted CMV-specific TCR beta clonotypes. CMV carriers with the relevant HLA were identified by cumulative public TCR beta family frequency.

TCRdb passed the reads through MiXCR, listing each CDR3 protein once. The table shows 200,000 to 300,000 distinct CDR3 sequences, with over 8% occurring only once. This CDR3 comprises 16 residues. Trimming removed 2 bases from V and 3 bases from J, with 15 bases in between. The V gene's germline CDR1 is MDHEN and CDR2 SYDVKM. This clonotype was counted at least ten times. Its cognate antigen is unknown. This TCR came from a human donor in good health (CMV status not recorded). Some clones in this sample may be carry-over from other donors' samples. The gene calls are TRBV28 and TRBJ2-3; a possible D gene is TRBD1 (6 bases). Specimen: PBMCs. DNA of the CDR3: TGTGCCAGCAGTTTAAGTAAATGGGGGCGGACAGATACGCAGTATTTT. Its protein product is CASSLSKWGRTDTQYF.